These 19 T cell receptor beta chains came from one sample sequenced in a study of tumor-infiltrating lymphocytes in localized non-small cell lung cancer. The method was immunoSEQ multiplex PCR; TCRdb's version includes in-frame clones alone and lacks a portion of them. The sample lists under 4,000 clones; more than 60% were seen once. Sequencing was performed on uninvolved lung tissue not adjacent to the tumor. All receptors come from a human donor with non-small cell lung cancer.

The genes are TRBV9 and TRBJ2-1; TRBD2 agrees at 11 bases. Germline CDR1 and CDR2: SGDLS and YYNGEE. Trimming at V came to 4 bases and at J to 4 bases, leaving 4 bases not matched to a gene. The CDR3 has 15 amino acids. CDR3 DNA sequence: TGTGCCAGCAGCCAAACTAGCGGGAGATACAATGAGCAGTTCTTC. It encodes CASSQTSGRYNEQFF.

The V call is TRBV7-2, the J call TRBJ1-1, with unresolved D. The germline V and J ends were trimmed by 5 bases and 1 base, with 11 bases remaining between them. The CDR3 is 14 residues long. The germline gives CDR1 SGHTA, CDR2 FQGNSA. The CDR3 DNA follows: TGTGCCAGCAGCCTAGGAGGACGGAACACTGAAGCTTTCTTT. This translates into CASSLGGRNTEAFF.

V usage is TRBV5-6 and J usage is TRBJ2-7; TRBD1 aligns across 7 bases. Germline V gene lookup returns CDR1 SGHDT and CDR2 YYEEEE. This CDR3 has 14 amino acids. With V trimmed by 2 bases and J by 3 bases, 5 bases remained unmatched. For the CDR3, the DNA is TGTGCCAGCAGCTTCGGGGCAGGGGGCTACGAGCAGTACTTC. Protein: CASSFGAGGYEQYF. Variable domain in full (rest from reference TRBV5-6 and TRBJ2-7): DAGVTQSPTHLIKTRGQQVTLRCSPKSGHDTVSWYQQALGQGPQFIFQYYEEEERQRGNFPDRFSGHQFPNYSSELNVNALLLGDSALYLCASSFGAGGYEQYFGPGTRLTVT.

This clone is large (0.1 to 1%). The chain has TRBV13 and TRBJ1-1; 7 positions match TRBD1. The CDR3 has 13 residues. CDR1 and CDR2 from the germline V gene are PRHDT and FYEKMQ (reference sequence). V gave up 7 bases and J gave up 6 bases; unmatched junction bases: 8. The CDR3 region has the DNA TGTGCCAGCAAGGGGGACAGTCAGCCTGAAGCTTTCTTT. Protein: CASKGDSQPEAFF.

J is TRBJ1-2 and V is TRBV4-1; D not certain. Germline V CDR1 and CDR2: MGHRA, YSYEKL. V lost 2 bases, J lost 8 bases, and 9 bases lay in between. The CDR3 has 12 residues. The CDR3 sequence: CASSQQANGYTF. The DNA of the CDR3 is TGCGCCAGCAGCCAACAGGCGAACGGCTACACCTTC.

V gene TRBV9 combines with J gene TRBJ2-3, with unresolved D. The V gene lost 0 bases and the J gene lost 6 bases, with 11 bases spanning the gap. From germline, CDR1 is SGDLS and CDR2 YYNGEE. The CDR3 covers 14 residues. The CDR3 spells CASSVEFRSDTQYF. CDR3 in DNA: TGTGCCAGCAGCGTAGAGTTCCGCTCGGATACGCAGTATTTT.

V gene TRBV6-5 combines with J gene TRBJ2-3; unclear D gene. The CDR3 has 15 amino acids. Germline CDR1 reads MNHEY; CDR2 reads SVGAGI. V dropped 4 bases and J dropped 0 bases, with 11 bases sitting between them. CDR3 region: CASSLVHSSTDTQYF. CDR3 bases: TGTGCCAGCAGTTTGGTCCACTCTAGCACAGATACGCAGTATTTT.

This clone was found a few times. This chain uses TRBV4-3 with TRBJ1-1, with unresolved D. CDR3 size: 16 residues. Germline V gene sequence: CDR1 LGHNA, CDR2 YSLEER. The V end was cut by 1 base, the J end by 0 bases, with 12 bases between. The CDR3 protein is CASSQGSANLNTEAFF. CDR3 nucleotides: TGCGCCAGCAGCCAAGGCTCGGCGAATCTGAACACTGAAGCTTTCTTT.

This chain joins TRBV5-1 and TRBJ2-4; a weak D match, TRBD2 (6 bases). The germline gives CDR1 SGHRS, CDR2 YFSETQ. The CDR3 is 16 residues long. The germline V and J ends were trimmed by 0 bases and 4 bases, with 14 bases remaining between them. CDR3 sequence: CASSLEGLGGKNIQYF. CDR3 DNA: TGCGCCAGCAGCTTGGAGGGCCTCGGAGGGAAAAACATTCAGTACTTC. The variable domain in full, with the rest retrieved from reference TRBV5-1 and TRBJ2-4, is KAGVTQTPRYLIKTRGQQVTLSCSPISGHRSVSWYQQTPGQGLQFLFEYFSETQRNKGNFPGRFSGRQFSNSRSEMNVSTLELGDSALYLCASSLEGLGGKNIQYFGAGTRLSVL.

The rearrangement joins TRBV6-4 to TRBJ2-7; tentative D call: TRBD2 (6 bases). The V gene's germline CDR1 is MRHNA and CDR2 SNTAGT. CDR3 length: 14 residues. V was trimmed by 2 bases and J by 2 bases, leaving 10 bases between them. CDR3 loop: CASSDTGGPYEQYF. In nucleotides, the CDR3 is TGTGCCAGCAGTGACACCGGGGGACCCTACGAGCAGTACTTC.

Only a few counts were recorded for this clone. The V call is TRBV30, the J call TRBJ1-4; no definite D call. The CDR3 length is 14 residues. CDR1 and CDR2 from the germline V gene are GTSNPN and SVGIG (reference sequence). Trimming pared 5 bases from V and 7 bases from J, leaving 17 bases between. The CDR3 here is CAWGDGGSAEKLFF. CDR3 nucleotide sequence: TGTGCCTGGGGGGATGGCGGTAGTGCTGAAAAACTGTTTTTT.

The CDR3 DNA follows: TGTGCCAGCAGCTTAATCAGGGAGTACACTGAAGCTTTCTTT. Its protein is CASSLIREYTEAFF. The rearrangement uses TRBV11-2 and TRBJ1-1; tentative D call: TRBD1 (5 bases). The germline gives CDR1 SGHAT, CDR2 FQNNGV. The CDR3 sequence is 14 residues long. V dropped 2 bases and J dropped 3 bases, with 10 bases sitting between them.

This rearrangement joins TRBV27 to TRBJ2-7, with 11 bases lining up with TRBD2. The CDR3 totals 15 residues. The V and J ends lost 4 bases and 4 bases, in that order; junction bases with no gene match: 6. In germline, CDR1 is MNHEY, CDR2 SMNVEV (reference sequence). CDR3 nucleotides: TGTGCCAGCAGTTACCATCTAGCGGGGGGATACGAGCAGTACTTC. Amino acid sequence: CASSYHLAGGYEQYF.

This chain uses TRBV4-3 with TRBJ2-4; 7 positions match TRBD2. The V and J ends lost 3 bases and 6 bases, in that order; junction bases with no gene match: 2. There are 13 residues in the CDR3. The V gene's germline CDR1 is LGHNA and CDR2 YSLEER. The CDR3 here is CASSHTGGNIQYF. For the CDR3, the DNA is TGCGCCAGCAGCCACACGGGGGGAAACATTCAGTACTTC.

This chain uses TRBV5-1 with TRBJ2-5, with a weak D call TRBD1 (6 bases). The CDR3 is 14 residues long. Germline CDR1 and CDR2: SGHRS and YFSETQ. The germline V and J ends were trimmed by 4 bases and 5 bases, with 15 bases remaining between them. This CDR3 reads CASSIETGWETQYF. DNA for the CDR3: TGCGCCAGCAGCATAGAGACAGGATGGGAGACCCAGTACTTC.

This clone was counted a single time. Other DNA sequences in the same sample also yield this CDR3. The rearrangement links TRBV6-5 to TRBJ2-1; tentatively, D is TRBD1 (6 bases). V lost 2 bases and J lost 5, with 13 bases in between. This CDR3 has 15 residues. The germline V gene has CDR1 MNHEY and CDR2 SVGAGI. CDR3 sequence: CASSYGRGGHNEQFF. The CDR3 nucleotides read TGTGCCAGCAGTTACGGCAGGGGTGGTCACAATGAGCAGTTCTTC.

This clone was picked up a small number of times. J is TRBJ2-2 and V is TRBV6-4; possible D gene TRBD2, 7 bases. Germline loops: CDR1 MRHNA, CDR2 SNTAGT. The CDR3 is 15 amino acids. V was clipped by 5 bases and J by 4 bases, with 14 bases between them. CDR3 DNA sequence: TGTGCCAGCAGTCCGCTTGCGGGGGCCACCGGGGAGCTGTTTTTT. Protein product: CASSPLAGATGELFF.

The rearrangement uses TRBV7-7 and TRBJ2-7; 8 bases are shared with TRBD1. CDR1 and CDR2 (germline): SSHAT, FNYEAQ (reference sequence). The length of the CDR3 is 14 residues. The trim removed 1 base at V and 5 bases at J, leaving 4 bases unmatched. Here the CDR3 reads CASSLGTGLDEQYF. The CDR3 DNA is TGTGCCAGCAGCTTAGGGACAGGGTTGGACGAGCAGTACTTC.

The J gene is TRBJ2-7, the V gene TRBV5-1, with 7 positions matching TRBD1. CDR3 length: 17 amino acids. From germline, CDR1 is SGHRS and CDR2 YFSETQ. The trim removed 0 bases at V and 5 bases at J, leaving 14 bases unmatched. The CDR3 region is CASSLVGAPGGRNEQYF. DNA for the CDR3: TGCGCCAGCAGCTTGGTGGGCGCCCCAGGGGGTCGGAACGAGCAGTACTTC.